This T cell receptor beta chain is drawn from a study of shared clonotypes between healthy human individuals. Study-wide results and caveats: The study found lower generation probabilities in non-shared clonotypes than in those shared by all four donors. Estimated richness values were generally larger in naive subsets than in memory subsets.

Researchers ran the assay at a deep level. Original handling: Filtering of immunoSEQ junctional sequences could not match full-length read filtering. Using immunoSEQ multiplex PCR, the repertoire was profiled, and TCRdb retains in-frame clones only, with some absent. That table supplies the V and J calls and clone size; D and trimming were determined from the DNA. Of over 750,000 clones listed, 90% to 97% are singletons. Trimming left V 1 base short and J 0 bases short, with 7 bases between. The CDR3 contains 14 residues. The V gene's germline CDR1 is SGHVS and CDR2 FNYEAQ. It was CD45RO-negative cells, positively selected for CCR7, that made up naive CD8 cells, with terminally differentiated effector memory CD45RA+ cells excluded. A word on this clone: Its antigen is still unknown.

V usage is TRBV7-6 and J usage is TRBJ2-7, with unresolved D. Sequenced material: naive CD8+ T cells sorted from blood. The receptor was isolated from a man between 25 and 39 years old in good health. CDR3 DNA sequence: TGTGCCAGCAGCTTAGAGGAGATCTCCTACGAGCAGTACTTC. This encodes CASSLEEISYEQYF.